This T cell receptor (beta chain) came from a study of Ad26.COV2.S vaccination and SARS-CoV-2 variants. About the research overall: Once, or twice with 56 days between doses, Ad26.COV2.S was given intramuscularly. Whole-study findings and limits: Substantial breadth in spike-specific CD8+ and CD4+ T cell responses was reportedly seen after vaccination. Possible underestimation of total T cell responses by the TCR breadth and depth analyses was noted.

Treatment meaning: around 19 received Ad26.COV2.S at low or high dose, single or two shots; about 5 received placebo; per-sample allocation not given. It was on day 63 after the first vaccine or placebo injection that samples were taken. Vaccination used an Ad26 vector expressing Wuhan-strain SARS-CoV-2 spike. Using immunoSEQ multiplex PCR, the repertoire was profiled, and TCRdb retains in-frame clones only, with some absent. In the table there are roughly 420,000 clones, 89% of which are singletons. Germline lookup yields CDR1 MNHEY and CDR2 SMNVEV (reference sequence). This CDR3 has 14 amino acids. V lost 5 bases and J lost 2, with 13 bases in between. About this clone: Antigen unknown.

This material consisted of peripheral blood, taken in a trial of Ad26.COV2.S vaccine versus placebo. The chain links TRBV27 to TRBJ2-7; unclear D gene. The clonotype was recovered from a person aged 18-65 years who received the Ad26.COV2.S COVID-19 vaccine or a placebo. In nucleotides, the CDR3 is TGTGCCAGCAGTAGCTCGGGCCTTACCTACGAGCAGTACTTC. Amino acids: CASSSSGLTYEQYF.